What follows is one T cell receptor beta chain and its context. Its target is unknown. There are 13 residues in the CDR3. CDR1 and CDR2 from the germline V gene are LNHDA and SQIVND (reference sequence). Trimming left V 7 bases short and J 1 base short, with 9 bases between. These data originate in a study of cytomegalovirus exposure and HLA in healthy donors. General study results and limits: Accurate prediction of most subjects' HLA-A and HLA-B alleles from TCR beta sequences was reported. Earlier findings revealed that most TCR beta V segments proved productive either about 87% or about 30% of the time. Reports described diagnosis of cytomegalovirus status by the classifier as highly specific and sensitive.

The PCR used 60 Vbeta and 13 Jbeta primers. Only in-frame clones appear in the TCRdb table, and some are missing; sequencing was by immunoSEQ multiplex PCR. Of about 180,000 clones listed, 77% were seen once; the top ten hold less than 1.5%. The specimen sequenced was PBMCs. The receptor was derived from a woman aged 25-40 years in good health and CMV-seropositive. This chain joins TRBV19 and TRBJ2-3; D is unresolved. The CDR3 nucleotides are TGTGCCAGTACCCCGGTTGGCACAGATACGCAGTATTTT. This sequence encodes CASTPVGTDTQYF.